In its sample, the clone carrying this TCR beta chain was seen many times. This record comes from a study of blood T cells in healthy people across ages. Researchers isolated at least 7 million PBMCs per sample. A second PCR, run for about 7 to 11 cycles, used a sample-barcoded 5' primer plus a J-beta primer mix. The template-switch adaptor, which had 12 random nucleotides, put a tag on each cDNA molecule. Each of the samples gave a minimum of 2.5 million paired-end reads that contained CDR3. TCRdb used MiXCR to reprocess the 5' RACE reads, holding one entry per CDR3 protein. The table lists under 2 million distinct CDR3 sequences, approximately 32% of them singletons. Germline V gene data show CDR1 as SGHAT and CDR2 as FQDESV (reference sequence). This CDR3 is built from 16 residues. Trimming pared 4 bases from V and 6 bases from J, leaving 20 bases between.

This rearrangement joins TRBV11-1 to TRBJ2-3, with D perhaps TRBD2 (6 bases). Sequenced material: blood. The clonotype comes from a woman in her 30s in good health. The CDR3 protein is CASSSAGSGYVDTQYF. Here the CDR3 DNA reads TGTGCCAGCAGCTCCGCGGGAAGTGGATATGTGGATACGCAGTATTTT. The full variable domain, rest sourced from reference TRBV11-1 and TRBJ2-3, is EAEVAQSPRYKITEKSQAVAFWCDPISGHATLYWYRQILGQGPELLVQFQDESVVDDSQLPKDRFSAERLKGVDSTLKIQPAELGDSAMYLCASSSAGSGYVDTQYFGPGTRLTVL.